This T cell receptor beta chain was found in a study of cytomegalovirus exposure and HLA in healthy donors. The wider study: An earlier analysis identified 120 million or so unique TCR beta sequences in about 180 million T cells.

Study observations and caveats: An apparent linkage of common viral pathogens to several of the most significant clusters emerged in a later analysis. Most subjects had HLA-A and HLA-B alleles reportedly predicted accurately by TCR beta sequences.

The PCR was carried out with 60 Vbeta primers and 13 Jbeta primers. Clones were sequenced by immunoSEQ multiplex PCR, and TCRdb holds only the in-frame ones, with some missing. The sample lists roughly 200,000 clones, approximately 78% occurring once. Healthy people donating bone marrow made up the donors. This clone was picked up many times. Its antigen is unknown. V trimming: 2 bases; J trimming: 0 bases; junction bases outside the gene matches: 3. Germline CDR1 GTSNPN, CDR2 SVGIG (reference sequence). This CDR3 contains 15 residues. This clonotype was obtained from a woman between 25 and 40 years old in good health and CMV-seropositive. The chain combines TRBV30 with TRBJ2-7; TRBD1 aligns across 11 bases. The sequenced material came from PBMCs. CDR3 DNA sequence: TGTGCCTGGAGTCCCGGGACAGGGGGCTCCTACGAGCAGTACTTC. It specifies CAWSPGTGGSYEQYF.